This TCR beta chain derives from a study of T cell repertoires in cytomegalovirus infection. This clonotype was seen repeatedly, ten times or more. What it binds is not known. The junction departs from germline at one end; a sequencing error may be responsible. Notes on the study in general: Individuals carrying CMV plus the relevant HLA were identified by cumulative frequency of public TCR beta families.

This CDR3 contains 14 residues. The germline V gene has CDR1 SGHVS and CDR2 FQNEAQ. Each CDR3 protein is one row after TCRdb ran MiXCR on the reads. The profile shows 150,000 to 200,000 distinct CDR3 sequences, approximately 28% of them singletons. Sample: PBMCs. This chain connects TRBV7-8 to TRBJ2-3; possibly TRBD1 or TRBD2 for D (6 bases each). The sequence was collected from a human donor in good health (CMV status not recorded). Some clones in this sample may be carry-over from other donors' samples. Here the CDR3 DNA reads TGTGCCAGCAGCCCCCGGAGGGACACAGATACGCAATATTTT. As protein: CASSPRRDTDTQYF.